The 19 T cell receptor beta chains listed next were all sequenced from one sample in a study of radiotherapy plus CTLA-4 blockade in lung cancer. Method: immunoSEQ multiplex PCR; TCRdb's copy keeps in-frame clones and lacks some. The profile covers tens of thousands of clones, with about four fifths appearing a single time and under 4.5% taken by the ten largest. Sequencing was performed on peripheral blood, taken from a patient treated with radiotherapy plus ipilimumab. The receptors come from a human donor with non-small cell lung cancer who had a partial response to radiotherapy plus ipilimumab. Some clones in this sample may be carry-over from other donors' samples.

This clone was seen a few times. V usage is TRBV28 and J usage is TRBJ2-7; possible D gene TRBD1, 6 bases. V was trimmed by 3 bases and J by 3 bases, leaving 21 bases between them. This CDR3 contains 17 residues. CDR1 and CDR2 from the germline V gene are MDHEN and SYDVKM. The CDR3 region has the DNA TGTGCCAGCAGTTTGCCCCCCCCACAGGGTTGGGGCTACGAGCAGTACTTC. Amino acid sequence: CASSLPPPQGWGYEQYF.

This clone was detected once. This rearrangement joins TRBV7-3 to TRBJ1-1; the D gene is possibly TRBD1 (5 bases). The CDR3 is 14 amino acids. Trimming left V 4 bases short and J 7 bases short, with 16 bases between. Per germline, CDR1 SGHTA and CDR2 FQGTGA. The CDR3: CASSSTGRASEAFF. In DNA form, the CDR3 reads TGTGCCAGCAGCTCGACTGGCAGGGCCAGTGAAGCTTTCTTT.

V usage is TRBV19 and J usage is TRBJ2-1; 10 nucleotides agree with TRBD1. Germline lookup yields CDR1 LNHDA and CDR2 SQIVND (reference sequence). V trimming: 5 bases; J trimming: 6 bases; junction bases outside the gene matches: 1. The CDR3 loop spans 13 amino acids. The CDR3 loop is CASSWTGGNEQFF. The CDR3 nucleotides are TGTGCCAGTAGTTGGACAGGGGGCAATGAGCAGTTCTTC.

This clone was detected only once. The chain carries TRBV19 and TRBJ2-5, with TRBD1 identical over 8 bases. After removal of 10 bases from V and 1 base from J, the junction contained 2 bases not matched to a gene. The CDR3 loop spans 12 amino acids. Germline CDR1 is LNHDA and CDR2 is SQIVND (reference sequence). The CDR3 region has the DNA TGTGCCATTGGGACAGGCCAAGAGACCCAGTACTTC. The encoded protein is CAIGTGQETQYF.

This clone was detected a few times. J is TRBJ1-1 and V is TRBV19; no clear D gene. Trimming left V 7 bases short and J 11 bases short, with 17 bases between. The germline V gene encodes CDR1 LNHDA and CDR2 SQIVND (reference sequence). This CDR3 has 12 amino acids. The CDR3 nucleotides are TGTGCCAGTACTACCCGGACTACGCAGGCTTTCTTT. Translation: CASTTRTTQAFF.

The rearrangement links TRBV7-9 to TRBJ2-1, with 9 bases fitting TRBD1. Germline-derived CDR1 and CDR2 are SEHNR and FQNEAQ (reference sequence). V shed 5 bases, J shed 0 bases, and the junction held 2 bases outside the gene matches. This CDR3 is built from 15 residues. CDR3 amino acids: CASSDRGSSYNEQFF. The CDR3 DNA is TGTGCCAGCAGCGACAGGGGGAGCTCCTACAATGAGCAGTTCTTC.

For the CDR3, the DNA is TGTGCCAGCAGTCTTACGACAGAGGACACTGAAGCTTTCTTT. It is translated as CASSLTTEDTEAFF. The chain carries TRBV7-3 and TRBJ1-1; TRBD1 is a possible D gene (5 bases). In germline, CDR1 is SGHTA, CDR2 FQGTGA. CDR3 length: 14 amino acids. The ends were cut back, 6 bases at V and 3 bases at J, with 14 bases in the middle.

A single count supports this clone. This rearrangement joins TRBV6-5 to TRBJ2-5; D is unclear. Between the trimmed V and J ends, which lost 2 bases and 4 bases, there was a span of 14 bases. The CDR3 sequence is 15 residues long. Germline CDR1 MNHEY, CDR2 SVGAGI. CDR3: CASSYVLGPSETQYF. CDR3 bases: TGTGCCAGCAGTTACGTCCTAGGTCCTTCAGAGACCCAGTACTTC.

This chain links TRBV2 with TRBJ2-4, with TRBD2 as a possible D gene (5 bases). Trimming cost V 6 bases and J 2 bases, with 11 bases left between them. This CDR3 contains 14 residues. Germline lookup yields CDR1 SNHLY and CDR2 FYNNEI. The CDR3, as DNA: TGTGCCAGCAGCATGAGGAGGACCAAAAACATTCAGTACTTC. Translating gives CASSMRRTKNIQYF.

This chain connects TRBV28 to TRBJ2-3; 8 bases agree with TRBD2. Germline V gene lookup returns CDR1 MDHEN and CDR2 SYDVKM. V was clipped by 5 bases and J by 7 bases; unmatched bases: 8. CDR3 length: 14 amino acids. The CDR3 region has the DNA TGTGCCAGCAGTCTAGCGGGCGCCAGGCATACGCAGTATTTT. Protein sequence: CASSLAGARHTQYF.

V gene TRBV4-1 combines with J gene TRBJ2-1; D perhaps matches TRBD2 (7 bases). Germline V gives CDR1 MGHRA, CDR2 YSYEKL. Trimming removed 2 bases at V and 7 bases at J, with 12 bases between. The CDR3 covers 14 residues. This CDR3 is CASSQWGGGNEQFF. CDR3 bases: TGCGCCAGCAGCCAATGGGGGGGCGGGAATGAGCAGTTCTTC.

The chain combines TRBV5-1 with TRBJ2-3; 8 bases are shared with TRBD1. This CDR3 region has 16 residues. The germline gives CDR1 SGHRS, CDR2 YFSETQ. The trim removed 3 bases at V and 2 bases at J, leaving 8 bases unmatched. CDR3 sequence (DNA): TGCGCCAGCAGCTCCACCCGGGACAGGCACACAGATACGCAGTATTTT. Protein sequence: CASSSTRDRHTDTQYF.

This chain links TRBV5-4 with TRBJ1-2; the match to TRBD1 covers 7 bases. V lost 0 bases and J lost 7; bases outside the gene matches: 3. This CDR3 has 13 amino acids. Germline values: CDR1 SGHNT, CDR2 YYREEE (reference sequence). This chain's CDR3 is CASSLAAGGGYTF. The DNA of the CDR3 is TGTGCCAGCAGCTTGGCGGCAGGGGGTGGCTACACCTTC.

V gene TRBV2 combines with J gene TRBJ2-3, with D perhaps matching TRBD2 (6 bases). The germline V gene encodes CDR1 SNHLY and CDR2 FYNNEI. There are 15 residues in the CDR3. V lost 8 bases, J lost 0 bases, and 15 bases lay in between. The CDR3 loop reads CASYGMSGSTDTQYF. The CDR3 DNA reads TGTGCCAGCTATGGGATGAGCGGGAGCACAGATACGCAGTATTTT.

The gene calls are TRBV30 and TRBJ1-5; D uncertain. With 1 base removed from V and 11 bases from J, the gap between germline ends came to 18 bases. The CDR3 spans 14 residues. Germline V gives CDR1 GTSNPN, CDR2 SVGIG (reference sequence). CDR3 sequence reads: CAWSEGSSLATQHF. CDR3 sequence (DNA): TGTGCCTGGAGTGAGGGCAGCTCCCTAGCGACCCAGCATTTT.

This clone appeared a single time. J is TRBJ1-3 and V is TRBV6-1, with D tentatively TRBD1 (5 bases). CDR1 and CDR2 (germline): MNHNS, SASEGT. V was pared by 3 bases and J by 4 bases, with 10 bases between. The CDR3 length is 14 residues. The chain's CDR3 is CASSEIDSGNTIYF. CDR3 nucleotides: TGTGCCAGCAGTGAGATCGACAGCGGAAACACCATATATTTT.

This clone was picked up a small number of times. The chain is built from TRBV6-6 and TRBJ2-3; 9 positions agree with TRBD1. This CDR3 is 12 amino acids long. The germline V gene has CDR1 MNHNY and CDR2 SVGAGI (reference sequence). Trimming cost V 3 bases and J 14 bases; bases outside gene matches: 6. The CDR3 loop reads CASSYRGTGWYF. The CDR3 DNA reads TGTGCCAGCAGTTATAGGGGGACAGGGTGGTATTTT.

The V call is TRBV7-9, the J call TRBJ2-3; possible D gene TRBD2, 6 bases. Germline loops: CDR1 SEHNR, CDR2 FQNEAQ (reference sequence). The CDR3 has 16 residues. Trimming removed 1 base from V and 4 bases from J, with 15 bases in between. CDR3 bases: TGTGCCAGCAGCTTAGATGGCGGGATCATTTCAGATACGCAGTATTTT. Translated: CASSLDGGIISDTQYF.

A note on this clone: An end of the junction does not agree with germline; a read error may underlie this. This chain connects TRBV27 to TRBJ2-5, with 7 positions matching TRBD2. Germline CDR1 is MNHEY and CDR2 is SMNVEV (reference sequence). CDR3 length: 14 residues. The CDR3 DNA reads as TGTGCCTGCAGGATGAGCGGGATCCTGGAGACCCAGTACTTC. This encodes CACRMSGILETQYF.